This record concerns one TCR beta chain sequence. Graft-derived tissue was subjected to processing to liberate intraepithelial and lamina propria lymphocytes. This entry belongs to a study of graft-versus-host responses after intestinal transplantation. Study-wide background: Multivisceral, liver-intestinal, or isolated intestinal transplants were performed in recipients.

Profiled with immunoSEQ multiplex PCR; TCRdb holds only in-frame clones, not every one. The data hold around 15,000 clones, with around 67% observed a single time. The CDR3 has 15 amino acids. Per the germline V gene, CDR1 is SGHDT and CDR2 is YYEEEE. V was cut by 1 base and J by 1 base, with 11 bases left in between. The specimen comprised ileum tissue, sampled less than 700 days after intestinal transplantation. The clonotype originates from a human patient who received an intestinal transplant, so some T cells may come from the graft donor. The chain combines TRBV5-6 with TRBJ2-5; weak D call: TRBD1 (6 bases). CDR3 DNA: TGTGCCAGCAGCTTGCCCAGGGGCCCCCAAGAGACCCAGTACTTC. Amino acids: CASSLPRGPQETQYF.